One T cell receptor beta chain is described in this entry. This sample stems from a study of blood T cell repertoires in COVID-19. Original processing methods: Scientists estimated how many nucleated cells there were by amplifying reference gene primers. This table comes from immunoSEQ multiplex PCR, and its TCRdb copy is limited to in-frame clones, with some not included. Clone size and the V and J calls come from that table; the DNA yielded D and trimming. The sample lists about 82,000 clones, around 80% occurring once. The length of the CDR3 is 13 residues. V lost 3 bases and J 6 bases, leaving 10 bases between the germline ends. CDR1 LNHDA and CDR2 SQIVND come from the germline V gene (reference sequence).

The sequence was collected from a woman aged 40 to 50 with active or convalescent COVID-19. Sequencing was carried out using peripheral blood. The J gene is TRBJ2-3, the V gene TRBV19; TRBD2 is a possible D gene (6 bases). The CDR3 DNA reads TGTGCCAGTAGTATCACTAGCTCTGATACGCAGTATTTT. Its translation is CASSITSSDTQYF.